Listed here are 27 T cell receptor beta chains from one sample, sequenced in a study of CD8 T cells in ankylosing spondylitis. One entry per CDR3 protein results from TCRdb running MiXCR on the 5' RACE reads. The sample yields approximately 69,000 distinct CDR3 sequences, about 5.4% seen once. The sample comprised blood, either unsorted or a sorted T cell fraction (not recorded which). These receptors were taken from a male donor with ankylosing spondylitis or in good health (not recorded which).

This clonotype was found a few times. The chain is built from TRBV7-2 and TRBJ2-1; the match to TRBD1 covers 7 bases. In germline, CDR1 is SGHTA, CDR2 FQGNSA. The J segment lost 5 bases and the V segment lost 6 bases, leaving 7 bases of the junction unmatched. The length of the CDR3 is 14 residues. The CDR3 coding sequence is TGTGCCAGCAGAAAACAGGGGACGAACAATGAGCAGTTCTTC. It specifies CASRKQGTNNEQFF.

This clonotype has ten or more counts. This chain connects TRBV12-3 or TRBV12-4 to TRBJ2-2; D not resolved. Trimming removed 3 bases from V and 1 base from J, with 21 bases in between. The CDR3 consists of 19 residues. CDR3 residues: CASSLSFGQPQLNTGELFF. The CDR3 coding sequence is TGTGCCAGCAGTTTGTCCTTTGGGCAGCCCCAATTGAACACCGGGGAGCTGTTTTTT.

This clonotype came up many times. CDR3 DNA: TGCGCCAGCAGCCAAAAATCAGGGACAGGGCTTGTCGATGAGCAGTTCTTC. Protein: CASSQKSGTGLVDEQFF. This chain joins TRBV4-3 and TRBJ2-1; the match to TRBD1 covers 9 bases. After removal of 2 bases from V and 8 bases from J, the junction contained 13 bases not matched to a gene. This CDR3 is 17 amino acids long. Germline CDR1 is LGHNA and CDR2 is YSLEER.

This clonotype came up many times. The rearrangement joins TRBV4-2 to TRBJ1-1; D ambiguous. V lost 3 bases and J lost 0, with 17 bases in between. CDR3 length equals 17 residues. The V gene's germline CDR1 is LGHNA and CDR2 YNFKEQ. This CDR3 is CASSHHLGEGLNTEAFF. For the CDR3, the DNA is TGTGCCAGCAGCCACCACCTAGGTGAGGGATTGAACACTGAAGCTTTCTTT.

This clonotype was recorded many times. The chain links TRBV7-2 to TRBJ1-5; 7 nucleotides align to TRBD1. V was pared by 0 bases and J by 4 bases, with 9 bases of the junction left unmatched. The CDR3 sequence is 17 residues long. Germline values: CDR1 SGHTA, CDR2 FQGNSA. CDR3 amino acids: CASSLALSTGENQPQHF. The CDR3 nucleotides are TGTGCCAGCAGCTTAGCGCTCTCAACAGGGGAGAATCAGCCCCAGCATTTT.

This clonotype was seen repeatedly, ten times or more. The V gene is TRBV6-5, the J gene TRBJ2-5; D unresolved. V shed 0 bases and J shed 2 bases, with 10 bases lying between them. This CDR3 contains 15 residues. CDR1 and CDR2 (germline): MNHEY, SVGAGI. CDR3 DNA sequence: TGTGCCAGCAGTTACTCGAAGTGGGGTCAAGAGACCCAGTACTTC. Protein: CASSYSKWGQETQYF.

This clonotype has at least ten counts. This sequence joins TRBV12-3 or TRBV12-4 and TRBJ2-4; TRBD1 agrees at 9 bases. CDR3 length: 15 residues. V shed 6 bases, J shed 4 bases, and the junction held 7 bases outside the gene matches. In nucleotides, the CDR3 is TGTGCCAGCAGCCGACCGGGACAGGGAAAAAACATTCAGTACTTC. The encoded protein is CASSRPGQGKNIQYF.

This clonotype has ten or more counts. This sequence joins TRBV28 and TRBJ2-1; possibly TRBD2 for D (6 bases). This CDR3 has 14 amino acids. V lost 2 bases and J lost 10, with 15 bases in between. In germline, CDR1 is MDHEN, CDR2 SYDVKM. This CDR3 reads CASSLRVASGEQFF. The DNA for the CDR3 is TGTGCCAGCAGTTTAAGGGTAGCGAGCGGGGAGCAGTTCTTC. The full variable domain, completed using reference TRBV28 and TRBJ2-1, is DVKVTQSSRYLVKRTGEKVFLECVQDMDHENMFWYRQDPGLGLRLIYFSYDVKMKEKGDIPEGYSVSREKKERFSLILESASTNQTSMYLCASSLRVASGEQFFGPGTRLTVL.

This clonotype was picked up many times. The CDR3 sequence is CASSYSVGGANVLTF. The CDR3 nucleotides read TGTGCCAGCAGTTACTCGGTCGGGGGGGCCAACGTCCTGACTTTC. V is TRBV6-5 and J is TRBJ2-6; the D is unclear. This CDR3 has 15 amino acids. CDR1 MNHEY and CDR2 SVGAGI come from the germline V gene. V shed 0 bases and J shed 4 bases, with 7 bases lying between them.

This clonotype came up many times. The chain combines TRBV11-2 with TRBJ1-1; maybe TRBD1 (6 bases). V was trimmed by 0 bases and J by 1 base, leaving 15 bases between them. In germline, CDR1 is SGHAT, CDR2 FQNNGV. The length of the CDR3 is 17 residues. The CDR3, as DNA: TGTGCCAGCAGCTTAGATAGGGGGGGCGCTAAGAACACTGAAGCTTTCTTT. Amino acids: CASSLDRGGAKNTEAFF.

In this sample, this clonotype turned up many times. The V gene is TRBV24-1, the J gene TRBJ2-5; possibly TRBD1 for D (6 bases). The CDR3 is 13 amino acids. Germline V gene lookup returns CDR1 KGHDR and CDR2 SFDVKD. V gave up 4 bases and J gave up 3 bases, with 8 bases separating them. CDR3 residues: CATSDYREETQYF. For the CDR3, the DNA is TGTGCCACCAGTGACTACAGGGAAGAGACCCAGTACTTC.

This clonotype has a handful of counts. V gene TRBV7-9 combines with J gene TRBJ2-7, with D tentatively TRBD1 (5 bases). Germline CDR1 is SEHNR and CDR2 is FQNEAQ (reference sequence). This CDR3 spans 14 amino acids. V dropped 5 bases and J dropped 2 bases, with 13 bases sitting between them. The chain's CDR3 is CASSQGGATYEQYF. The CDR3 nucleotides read TGTGCCAGCAGCCAAGGTGGGGCGACCTACGAGCAGTACTTC.

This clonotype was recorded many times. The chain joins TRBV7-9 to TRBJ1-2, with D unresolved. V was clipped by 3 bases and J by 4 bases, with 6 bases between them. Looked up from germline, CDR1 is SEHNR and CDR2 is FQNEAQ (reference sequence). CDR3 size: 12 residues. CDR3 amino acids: CASSFGSYGYTF. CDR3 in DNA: TGTGCCAGCAGCTTCGGTAGCTATGGCTACACCTTC. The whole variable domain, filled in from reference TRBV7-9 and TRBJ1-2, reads DTGVSQNPRHKITKRGQNVTFRCDPISEHNRLYWYRQTLGQGPEFLTYFQNEAQLEKSRLLSDRFSAERPKGSFSTLEIQRTEQGDSAMYLCASSFGSYGYTFGSGTRLTVV.

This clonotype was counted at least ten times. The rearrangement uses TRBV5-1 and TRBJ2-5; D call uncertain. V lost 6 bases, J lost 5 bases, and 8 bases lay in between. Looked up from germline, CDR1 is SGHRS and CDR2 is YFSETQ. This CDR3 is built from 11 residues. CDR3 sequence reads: CASKMGETQYF. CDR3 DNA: TGCGCCAGCAAGATGGGTGAGACCCAGTACTTC.

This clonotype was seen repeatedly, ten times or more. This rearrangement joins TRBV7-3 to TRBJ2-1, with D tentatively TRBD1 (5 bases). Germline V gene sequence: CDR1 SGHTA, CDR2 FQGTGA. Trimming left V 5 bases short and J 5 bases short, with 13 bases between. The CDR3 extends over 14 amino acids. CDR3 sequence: CASSPKATDNEQFF. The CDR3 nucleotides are TGTGCCAGCAGCCCCAAGGCGACAGACAATGAGCAGTTCTTC.

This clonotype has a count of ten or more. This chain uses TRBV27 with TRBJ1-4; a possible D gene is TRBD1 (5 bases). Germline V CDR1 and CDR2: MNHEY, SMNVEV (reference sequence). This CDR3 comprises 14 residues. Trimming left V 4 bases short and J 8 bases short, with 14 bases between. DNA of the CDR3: TGTGCCAGCAGTTGGGGCCAGGGCAGCGAAAAACTGTTTTTT. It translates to CASSWGQGSEKLFF.

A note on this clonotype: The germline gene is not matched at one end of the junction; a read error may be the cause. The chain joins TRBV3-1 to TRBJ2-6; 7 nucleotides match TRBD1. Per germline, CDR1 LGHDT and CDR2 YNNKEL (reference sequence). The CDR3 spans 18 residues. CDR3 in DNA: TGTACCAGCAGTCACCCGGGACAGAGAAGGGCTGGGGCCAACGTCCTGACTTTC. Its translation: CTSSHPGQRRAGANVLTF. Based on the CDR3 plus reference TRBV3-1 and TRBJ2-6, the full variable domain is DTAVSQTPKYLVTQMGNDKSIKCEQNLGHDTMYWYKQDSKKFLKIMFSYNNKELIINETVPNRFSPKSPDKAHLNLHINSLELGDSAVYFCTSSHPGQRRAGANVLTFGAGSRLTVL.

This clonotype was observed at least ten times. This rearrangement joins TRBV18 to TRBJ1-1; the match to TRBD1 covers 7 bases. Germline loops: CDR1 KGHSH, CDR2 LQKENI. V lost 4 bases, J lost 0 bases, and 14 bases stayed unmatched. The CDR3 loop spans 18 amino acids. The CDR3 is CASSHKAGPGGMNTEAFF. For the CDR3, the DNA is TGTGCCAGCTCACATAAAGCAGGCCCAGGGGGGATGAACACTGAAGCTTTCTTT.

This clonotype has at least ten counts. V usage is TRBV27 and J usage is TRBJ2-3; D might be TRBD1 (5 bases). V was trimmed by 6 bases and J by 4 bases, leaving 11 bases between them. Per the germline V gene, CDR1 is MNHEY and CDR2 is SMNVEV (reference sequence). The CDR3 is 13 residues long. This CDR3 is CASRSQGPDTQYF. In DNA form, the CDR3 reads TGTGCCAGCAGATCCCAGGGTCCAGATACGCAGTATTTT.

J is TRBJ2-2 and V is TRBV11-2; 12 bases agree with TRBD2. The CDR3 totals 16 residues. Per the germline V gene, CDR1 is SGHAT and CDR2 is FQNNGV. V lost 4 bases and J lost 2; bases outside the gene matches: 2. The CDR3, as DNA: TGTGCCAGCAGCTGGGGACTAGCGGGCAACACCGGGGAGCTGTTTTTT. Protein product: CASSWGLAGNTGELFF.

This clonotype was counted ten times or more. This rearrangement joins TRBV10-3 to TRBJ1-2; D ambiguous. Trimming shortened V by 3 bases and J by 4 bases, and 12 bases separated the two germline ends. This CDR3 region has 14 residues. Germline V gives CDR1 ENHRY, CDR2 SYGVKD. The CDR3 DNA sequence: TGTGCCATCAGTGATTGGGATAGGAGCTATGGCTACACCTTC. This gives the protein CAISDWDRSYGYTF.

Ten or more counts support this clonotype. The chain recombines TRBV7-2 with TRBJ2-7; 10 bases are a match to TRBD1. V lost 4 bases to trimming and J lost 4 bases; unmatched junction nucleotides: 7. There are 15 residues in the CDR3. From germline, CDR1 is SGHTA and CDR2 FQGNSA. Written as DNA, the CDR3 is TGTGCCAGCAGCTCCGGGACAGGGGCTTTTTACGAGCAGTACTTC. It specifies CASSSGTGAFYEQYF.

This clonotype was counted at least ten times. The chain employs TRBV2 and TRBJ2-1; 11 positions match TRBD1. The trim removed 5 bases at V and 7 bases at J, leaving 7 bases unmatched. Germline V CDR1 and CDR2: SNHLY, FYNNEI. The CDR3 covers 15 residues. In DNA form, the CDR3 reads TGTGCCAGCAGTCCCGGGACAGGGGGATGGAATGAGCAGTTCTTC. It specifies CASSPGTGGWNEQFF.

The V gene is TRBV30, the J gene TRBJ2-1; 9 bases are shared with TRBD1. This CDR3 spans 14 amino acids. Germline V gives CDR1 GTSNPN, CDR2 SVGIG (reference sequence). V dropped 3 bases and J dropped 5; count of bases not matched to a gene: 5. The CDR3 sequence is CAWSRDRADNEQFF. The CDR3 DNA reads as TGTGCCTGGAGCCGGGACAGGGCAGACAATGAGCAGTTCTTC. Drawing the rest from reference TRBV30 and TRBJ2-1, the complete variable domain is SQTIHQWPATLVQPVGSPLSLECTVEGTSNPNLYWYRQAAGRGLQLLFYSVGIGQISSEVPQNLSASRPQDRQFILSSKKLLLSDSGFYLCAWSRDRADNEQFFGPGTRLTVL.

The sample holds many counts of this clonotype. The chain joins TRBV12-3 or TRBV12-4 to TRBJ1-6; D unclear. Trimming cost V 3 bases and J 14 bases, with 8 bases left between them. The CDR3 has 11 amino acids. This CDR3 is CASSFLGSLHF. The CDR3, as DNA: TGTGCCAGCAGTTTTCTGGGGTCCCTCCACTTT.

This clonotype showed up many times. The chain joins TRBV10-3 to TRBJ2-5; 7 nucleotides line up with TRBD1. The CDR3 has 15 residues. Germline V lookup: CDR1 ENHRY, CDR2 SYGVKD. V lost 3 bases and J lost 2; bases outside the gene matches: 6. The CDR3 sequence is CAISDSAGGQETQYF. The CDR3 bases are TGTGCCATCAGTGATTCGGCAGGGGGTCAAGAGACCCAGTACTTC.

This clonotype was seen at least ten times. The DNA of the CDR3 is TGCAGTGCTGGGACAGGGACCTCTGGAAACACCATATATTTT. Translation gives CSAGTGTSGNTIYF. The chain joins TRBV20-1 to TRBJ1-3, with TRBD1 matching over 9 bases. CDR3 length: 14 amino acids. The trim removed 5 bases at V and 0 bases at J, leaving 2 bases unmatched. Germline V CDR1 and CDR2: DFQATT, SNEGSKA (reference sequence).